The present T cell receptor beta chain was sequenced within a study of T-cell reconstitution after alpha-beta-depleted transplantation in children. This clonotype was seen only a few times. This sample's TCRbeta library carried unique molecular identifier barcodes. Via MiXCR, TCRdb re-called the PCR reads, giving one row per CDR3 protein. Of about 280,000 distinct CDR3 sequences in the sample, roughly 11% are singletons; the top ten hold around 20%. Germline loops: CDR1 MNHNS, CDR2 SASEGT. V was cut by 0 bases and J by 2 bases, with 8 bases left in between. The CDR3 is made up of 15 amino acids. The chain joins TRBV6-1 to TRBJ2-1; D is ambiguous. This sequence was found in a male patient aged 2 to 9 who had a stem cell transplant for chronic granulomatous disease, so the T cells may come from the graft donor. The sequencing used peripheral blood, collected 180 days after TCRalphabeta/CD19-depleted stem cell transplant. CDR3 protein: CASSEAQAAYNEQFF. In nucleotides, the CDR3 is TGTGCCAGCAGTGAAGCCCAGGCGGCCTACAATGAGCAGTTCTTC.